These 15 T cell receptor beta chains were sequenced from one sample in a study of blood T cell repertoires in COVID-19. Clones were read by immunoSEQ multiplex PCR, and TCRdb kept only the in-frame ones, dropping some. The sample consists of roughly 64,000 clones, about 75% of them appearing once. The sample was PBMCs or T cells enriched from blood (not recorded which). These receptors all come from a woman aged 55-69 years who had been exposed to COVID-19.

The chain employs TRBV7-9 and TRBJ2-5; D perhaps matches TRBD2 (6 bases). The CDR3 runs 14 residues. Germline V lookup: CDR1 SEHNR, CDR2 FQNEAQ (reference sequence). With 5 bases removed from V and 2 bases from J, the gap between germline ends came to 12 bases. CDR3 sequence reads: CASSRTGTQETQYF. CDR3 nucleotides: TGTGCCAGCAGCAGAACCGGGACTCAAGAGACCCAGTACTTC.

V gene TRBV6-2 or TRBV6-3 combines with J gene TRBJ1-3; D is undetermined. The CDR3 sequence is 16 residues long. V lost 4 bases to trimming and J lost 0 bases, with 13 bases between them. Germline CDR1 is MNHEY and CDR2 is SVGEGT. The CDR3 DNA follows: TGTGCCAGCAGTTCCCCCGCCAGACTCTCTGGAAACACCATATATTTT. This encodes CASSSPARLSGNTIYF.

The V and J genes are TRBV28 and TRBJ1-2; D uncertain. Germline lookup yields CDR1 MDHEN and CDR2 SYDVKM. The CDR3 consists of 13 residues. V was shortened by 3 bases and J by 8 bases, with 13 bases between the two germline ends. CDR3 sequence (DNA): TGTGCCAGCAGTTTGAGTGCGTACCGGGGCTACACCTTC. It translates to CASSLSAYRGYTF.

This clone was seen only once. The chain carries TRBV7-8 and TRBJ1-5, with 9 bases fitting TRBD1. This CDR3 is built from 17 residues. Germline trimming cut 2 bases from V and 3 bases from J; bases unmatched to any gene: 8. Per the germline V gene, CDR1 is SGHVS and CDR2 is FQNEAQ. CDR3 DNA sequence: TGTGCCAGCAGCTTATACGGGACAGGGTATACCAATCAGCCCCAGCATTTT. As protein: CASSLYGTGYTNQPQHF.

The chain is built from TRBV4-1 and TRBJ1-1, with D maybe TRBD1 (5 bases). This CDR3 region has 16 residues. V shed 2 bases and J shed 4 bases, with 17 bases lying between them. In germline, CDR1 is MGHRA, CDR2 YSYEKL. The CDR3: CASSQTSGFGATEAFF. CDR3 coding DNA: TGCGCCAGCAGCCAAACTTCGGGCTTTGGGGCCACTGAAGCTTTCTTT.

This clone was detected a few times. The chain links TRBV25-1 to TRBJ1-3; 8 nucleotides agree with TRBD1. The CDR3 consists of 16 residues. The ends lost 4 bases at V and 6 bases at J; junction bases unmatched: 11. Looked up from germline, CDR1 is MGHDK and CDR2 is SYGVNS. CDR3 sequence: CASSAYGQGLLNTIYF. CDR3 bases: TGTGCCAGCAGTGCCTACGGACAGGGCCTATTAAACACCATATATTTT.

The chain carries TRBV7-9 and TRBJ2-7; 7 bases map to TRBD1. CDR3 size: 14 residues. Germline V gives CDR1 SEHNR, CDR2 FQNEAQ (reference sequence). After removal of 5 bases from V and 7 bases from J, the junction contained 11 bases not matched to a gene. This CDR3 reads CASSPGTAEREQYF. DNA for the CDR3: TGTGCCAGCAGCCCCGGGACAGCGGAGAGGGAGCAGTACTTC.

This chain links TRBV2 with TRBJ2-3, with no clear D. Germline V CDR1 and CDR2: SNHLY, FYNNEI. The length of the CDR3 is 14 residues. Trimming pared 6 bases from V and 1 base from J, leaving 11 bases between. CDR3: CASRKQTRTDTQYF. The CDR3 DNA follows: TGTGCCAGCAGGAAACAGACACGCACAGATACGCAGTATTTT.

This clone was seen a single time. This chain joins TRBV5-8 and TRBJ2-5, with 8 positions matching TRBD1. Germline V CDR1 and CDR2: SGHTS, YDEGEE. The V segment lost 3 bases and the J segment 5 bases; nucleotides outside the gene matches: 12. This CDR3 has 16 residues. DNA for the CDR3: TGTGCCAGCAGCTCCGGGACAGGTGGGAGCGGGGAGACCCAGTACTTC. Protein: CASSSGTGGSGETQYF.

The chain links TRBV5-4 to TRBJ2-3; 7 bases line up with TRBD1. V gave up 0 bases and J gave up 5 bases; unmatched junction bases: 6. CDR3 length equals 15 residues. Germline V gene data show CDR1 as SGHNT and CDR2 as YYREEE (reference sequence). CDR3 coding DNA: TGTGCCAGCAGCTTGGACAGGGGAATGGGAGATACGCAGTATTTT. It is translated as CASSLDRGMGDTQYF.

V gene TRBV28 combines with J gene TRBJ1-2; D not resolved. The germline V gene has CDR1 MDHEN and CDR2 SYDVKM. Trimming shortened V by 7 bases and J by 3 bases, and 9 bases separated the two germline ends. The CDR3 extends over 12 amino acids. The CDR3 coding sequence is TGTGCCAGCATGGGAGCCCACTATGGCTACACCTTC. This codes for CASMGAHYGYTF.

This chain links TRBV7-2 with TRBJ1-5, with a tentative D call TRBD1 (6 bases). There are 14 residues in the CDR3. The germline gives CDR1 SGHTA, CDR2 FQGNSA. V was clipped by 6 bases and J by 1 base, with 10 bases between them. Here the CDR3 reads CASRLGASNQPQHF. The CDR3 DNA reads as TGTGCCAGCAGGCTGGGGGCGAGCAATCAGCCCCAGCATTTT.

The rearrangement uses TRBV6-2 or TRBV6-3 and TRBJ1-2, with a possible D match to TRBD1 (5 bases). CDR3 size: 15 residues. Trimming removed 6 bases at V and 5 bases at J, with 19 bases between. CDR1 and CDR2 (germline): MNHEY, SVGEGT. This chain's CDR3 is CASSPIDRSDYGYTF. Written as DNA, the CDR3 is TGTGCCAGCAGCCCCATTGACAGATCCGATTATGGCTACACCTTC.

The chain is built from TRBV6-6 and TRBJ2-5; TRBD1 matches 8 bases. CDR1 and CDR2 from the germline V gene are MNHNY and SVGAGI (reference sequence). The CDR3 is 13 amino acids. V lost 2 bases to trimming and J lost 9 bases; unmatched junction nucleotides: 5. CDR3 nucleotides: TGTGCCAGCAGTTACGGACAGGGTGGGGCCCAGTACTTC. As protein: CASSYGQGGAQYF.

The chain combines TRBV28 with TRBJ1-2; D perhaps matches TRBD1 (6 bases). The CDR3 sequence is 12 residues long. CDR1 is MDHEN and CDR2 is SYDVKM in the germline V gene. Trimming took off 8 bases at V and 4 bases at J, with 11 bases between the two ends. The CDR3 coding sequence is TGTGCCAGCGGGGGCACATCCTATGGCTACACCTTC. Translated: CASGGTSYGYTF.